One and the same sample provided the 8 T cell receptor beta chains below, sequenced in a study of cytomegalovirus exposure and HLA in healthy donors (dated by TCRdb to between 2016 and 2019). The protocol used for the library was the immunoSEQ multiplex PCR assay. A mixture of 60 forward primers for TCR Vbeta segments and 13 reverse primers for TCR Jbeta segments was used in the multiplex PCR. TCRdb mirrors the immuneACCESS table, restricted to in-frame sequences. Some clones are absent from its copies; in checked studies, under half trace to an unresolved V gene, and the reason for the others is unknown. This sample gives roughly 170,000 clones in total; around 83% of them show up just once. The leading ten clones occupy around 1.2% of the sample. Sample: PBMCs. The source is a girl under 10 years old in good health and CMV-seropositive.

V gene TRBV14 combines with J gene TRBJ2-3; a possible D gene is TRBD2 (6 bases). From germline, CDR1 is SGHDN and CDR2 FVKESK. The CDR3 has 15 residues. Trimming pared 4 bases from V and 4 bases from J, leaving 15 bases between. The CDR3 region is CASSPIAGRADTQYF. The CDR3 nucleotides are TGTGCCAGCAGCCCTATCGCGGGGCGGGCAGATACGCAGTATTTT. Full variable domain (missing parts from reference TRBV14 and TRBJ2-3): EAGVTQFPSHSVIEKGQTVTLRCDPISGHDNLYWYRRVMGKEIKFLLHFVKESKQDESGMPNNRFLAERTGGTYSTLKVQPAELEDSGVYFCASSPIAGRADTQYFGPGTRLTVL.

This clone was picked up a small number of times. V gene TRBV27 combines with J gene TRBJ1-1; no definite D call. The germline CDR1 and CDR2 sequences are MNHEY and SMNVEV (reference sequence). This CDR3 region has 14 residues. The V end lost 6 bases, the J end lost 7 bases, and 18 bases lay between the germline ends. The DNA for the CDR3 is TGTGCCAGCAGCCACACCACCGTTAGCGGTGAAGCTTTCTTT. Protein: CASSHTTVSGEAFF.

DNA of the CDR3: TGTGCCACCAGCAGAGAAGCGGGAGGTACAGATACGCAGTATTTT. It codes for CATSREAGGTDTQYF. The genes are TRBV15 and TRBJ2-3, with 9 nucleotides matching TRBD2. V trimming: 0 bases; J trimming: 3 bases; junction bases outside the gene matches: 1. The CDR3 contains 15 residues. CDR1 is LNHNV and CDR2 is YYDKDF in the germline V gene (reference sequence). Combining the CDR3 with reference TRBV15 and TRBJ2-3 gives the whole variable domain DAMVIQNPRYQVTQFGKPVTLSCSQTLNHNVMYWYQQKSSQAPKLLFHYYDKDFNNEADTPDNFQSRRPNTSFCFLDIRSPGLGDTAMYLCATSREAGGTDTQYFGPGTRLTVL.

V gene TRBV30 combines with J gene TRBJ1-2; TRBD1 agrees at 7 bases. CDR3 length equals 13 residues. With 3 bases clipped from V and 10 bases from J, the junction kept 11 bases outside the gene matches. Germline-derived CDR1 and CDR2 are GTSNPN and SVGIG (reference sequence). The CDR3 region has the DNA TGTGCCTGGAGCGAGGGGGCGGGGCGTTCCTACACCTTC. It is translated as CAWSEGAGRSYTF.

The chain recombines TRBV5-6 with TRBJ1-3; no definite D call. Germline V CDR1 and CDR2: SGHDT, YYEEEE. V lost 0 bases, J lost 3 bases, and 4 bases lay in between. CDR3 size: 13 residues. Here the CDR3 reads CASSLAGGNTIYF. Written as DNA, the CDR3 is TGTGCCAGCAGCTTGGCCGGTGGAAACACCATATATTTT.

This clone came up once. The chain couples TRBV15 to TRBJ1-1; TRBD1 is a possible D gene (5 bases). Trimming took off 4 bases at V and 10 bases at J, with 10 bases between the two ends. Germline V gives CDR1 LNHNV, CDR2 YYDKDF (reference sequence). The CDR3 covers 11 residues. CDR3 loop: CATSKGRGAFF. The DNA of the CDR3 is TGTGCCACCAGCAAGGGGAGGGGAGCTTTCTTT.

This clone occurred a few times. This CDR3 reads CAISVSSGGRTDTQYF. The CDR3 coding sequence is TGTGCCATCAGTGTATCTAGCGGGGGGCGCACAGATACGCAGTATTTT. The chain recombines TRBV10-3 with TRBJ2-3; 11 nucleotides agree with TRBD2. J lost 1 base, V lost 4 bases, and 4 bases had no gene match. The CDR3 contains 16 residues. Germline CDR1 ENHRY, CDR2 SYGVKD.

The chain's CDR3 is CASSQPIRGAGANVLTF. In DNA, the CDR3 is TGCGCCAGCAGCCAACCCATTCGGGGGGCTGGGGCCAACGTCCTGACTTTC. The rearrangement joins TRBV4-1 to TRBJ2-6; 7 bases fit TRBD2. Losses at the gene ends were 2 bases for V and 2 bases for J; bases not matched to a gene: 6. CDR3 length: 17 residues. The germline CDR1 and CDR2 sequences are MGHRA and YSYEKL.